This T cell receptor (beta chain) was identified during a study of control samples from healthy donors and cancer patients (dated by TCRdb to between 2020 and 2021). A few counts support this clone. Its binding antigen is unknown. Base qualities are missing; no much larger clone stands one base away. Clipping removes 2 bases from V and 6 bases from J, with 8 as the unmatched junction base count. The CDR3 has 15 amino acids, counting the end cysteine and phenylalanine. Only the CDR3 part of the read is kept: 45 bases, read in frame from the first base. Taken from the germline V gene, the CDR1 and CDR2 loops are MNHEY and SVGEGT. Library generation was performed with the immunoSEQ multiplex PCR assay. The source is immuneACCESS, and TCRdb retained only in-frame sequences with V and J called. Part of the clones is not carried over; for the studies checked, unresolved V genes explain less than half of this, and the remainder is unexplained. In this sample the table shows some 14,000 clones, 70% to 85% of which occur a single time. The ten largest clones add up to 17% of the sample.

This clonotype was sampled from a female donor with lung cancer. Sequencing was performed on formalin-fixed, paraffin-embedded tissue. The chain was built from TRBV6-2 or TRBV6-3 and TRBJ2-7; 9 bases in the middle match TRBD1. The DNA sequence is TGTGCCAGCAGTTACCGTCCCGGGACAGGGTTCGAGCAGTACTTC. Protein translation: CASSYRPGTGFEQYF.